This TCR beta chain was observed in a study of human T cells and chemical hapten exposure. Study-wide background: Throughout a study of approximately 25 weeks, patients underwent weekly scalp administration of diphenylcyclopropenone doses. Patients, predominantly female, presented with alopecia areata, totalis or universalis. Overall study findings and caveats: Patch test scores rose with PT1 expanded TCR counts, a positive correlation. Relative to control repertoires, expanded TCRs gave rise to significantly more large CDR3 similarity clusters.

Germline-derived CDR1 and CDR2 are SGDLS and YYNGEE. V lost 0 bases and J 7 bases, leaving 16 bases between the germline ends. The CDR3 contains 15 residues. TCRdb re-derived calls from the RACE reads in MiXCR, one entry per CDR3 protein. This table holds 350,000 or so distinct CDR3 sequences, 5.5% to 8% found once. Time point here: patch test 1, 2 weeks after DPC sensitization. Treatment reported: therapeutic diphenylcyclopropenone sensitization with weekly scalp DPC. This clonotype was observed a handful of times. Its antigen is currently unknown. The receptor's source is a woman aged 18-30 years with alopecia areata. Some clones in this sample may be carry-over from other donors' samples. The chain couples TRBV9 to TRBJ1-2; tentatively, D is TRBD1 (6 bases). The specimen comprised whole blood, sampled in connection with sensitization to the hapten diphenylcyclopropenone (DPC). CDR3 bases: TGTGCCAGCAGCGTAGAAGCCTCCAGGGGTTCTGGCTACACCTTC. It yields the protein CASSVEASRGSGYTF.